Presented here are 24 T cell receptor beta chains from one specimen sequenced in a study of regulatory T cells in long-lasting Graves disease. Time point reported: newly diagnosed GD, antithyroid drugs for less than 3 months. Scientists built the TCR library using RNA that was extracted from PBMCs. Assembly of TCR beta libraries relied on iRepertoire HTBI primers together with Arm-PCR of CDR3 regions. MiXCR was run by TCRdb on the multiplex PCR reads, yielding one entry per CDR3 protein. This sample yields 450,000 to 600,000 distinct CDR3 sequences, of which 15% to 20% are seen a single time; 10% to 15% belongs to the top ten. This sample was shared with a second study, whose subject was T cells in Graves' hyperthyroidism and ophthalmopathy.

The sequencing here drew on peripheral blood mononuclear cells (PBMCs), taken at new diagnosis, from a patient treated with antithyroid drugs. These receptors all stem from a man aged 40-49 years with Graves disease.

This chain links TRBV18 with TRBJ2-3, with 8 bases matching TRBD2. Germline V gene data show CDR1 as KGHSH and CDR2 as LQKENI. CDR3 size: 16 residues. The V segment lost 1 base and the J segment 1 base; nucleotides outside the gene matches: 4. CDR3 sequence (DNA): TGTGCCAGCTCACCACTGGCGGGAGGAGGCACAGATACGCAGTATTTT. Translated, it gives CASSPLAGGGTDTQYF.

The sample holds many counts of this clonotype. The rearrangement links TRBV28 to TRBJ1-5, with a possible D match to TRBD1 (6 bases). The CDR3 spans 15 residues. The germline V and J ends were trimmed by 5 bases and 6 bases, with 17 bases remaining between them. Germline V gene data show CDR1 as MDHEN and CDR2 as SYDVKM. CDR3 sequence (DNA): TGTGCCAGCAGTCAATCGGGGGGGCCTGTTCAGCCCCAGCATTTT. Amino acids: CASSQSGGPVQPQHF.

For the CDR3, the DNA is TGTGCCACCAGTGATCCCGACTGGGAAGAGACCCAGTACTTC. Residues: CATSDPDWEETQYF. The chain combines TRBV24-1 with TRBJ2-5; no clear D gene. CDR3 length: 14 amino acids. V lost 3 bases and J lost 3, with 10 bases in between. CDR1 and CDR2 (germline): KGHDR, SFDVKD.

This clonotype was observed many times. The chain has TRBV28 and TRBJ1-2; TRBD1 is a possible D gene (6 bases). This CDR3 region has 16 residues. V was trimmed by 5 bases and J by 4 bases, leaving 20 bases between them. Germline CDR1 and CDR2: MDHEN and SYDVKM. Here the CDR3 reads CASSTLWGASSYGYTF. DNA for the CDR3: TGTGCCAGCAGTACGCTTTGGGGGGCCTCTAGCTATGGCTACACCTTC.

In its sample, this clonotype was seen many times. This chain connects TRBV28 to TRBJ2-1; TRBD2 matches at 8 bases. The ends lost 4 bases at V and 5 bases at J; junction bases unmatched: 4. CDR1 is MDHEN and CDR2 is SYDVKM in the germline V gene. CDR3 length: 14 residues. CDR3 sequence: CASSSSGPNNEQFF. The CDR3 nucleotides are TGTGCCAGCAGTTCTAGCGGGCCGAACAATGAGCAGTTCTTC.

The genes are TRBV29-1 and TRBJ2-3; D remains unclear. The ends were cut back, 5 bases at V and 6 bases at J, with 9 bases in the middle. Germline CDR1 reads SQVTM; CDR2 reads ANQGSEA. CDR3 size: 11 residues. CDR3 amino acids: CSVLVGDTQYF. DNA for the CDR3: TGCAGCGTTCTTGTCGGGGATACGCAGTATTTT.

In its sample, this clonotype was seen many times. CDR3 residues: CASSPGILTDTQYF. The CDR3 bases are TGTGCCAGCAGTCCTGGGATACTCACAGATACGCAGTATTTT. V and J are TRBV28 and TRBJ2-3, with D unresolved. Germline V gives CDR1 MDHEN, CDR2 SYDVKM. CDR3 length: 14 residues. With 5 bases removed from V and 2 bases from J, the gap between germline ends came to 11 bases.

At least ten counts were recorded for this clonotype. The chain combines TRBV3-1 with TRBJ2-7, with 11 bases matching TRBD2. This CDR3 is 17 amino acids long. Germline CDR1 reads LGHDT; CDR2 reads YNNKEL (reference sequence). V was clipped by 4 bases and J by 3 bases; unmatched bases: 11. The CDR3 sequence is CASSPTSGKTRDYEQYF. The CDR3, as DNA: TGTGCCAGCAGCCCGACTAGCGGGAAAACAAGGGACTACGAGCAGTACTTC.

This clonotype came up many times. The CDR3 reads CASIPPSGGYTEAFF. As DNA, the CDR3 is TGTGCCAGCATCCCACCCTCAGGGGGCTACACTGAAGCTTTCTTT. The gene calls are TRBV6-1 and TRBJ1-1; 8 nucleotides agree with TRBD1. V shed 7 bases, J shed 3 bases, and the junction held 10 bases outside the gene matches. CDR1 MNHNS and CDR2 SASEGT come from the germline V gene. The CDR3 is made up of 15 amino acids.

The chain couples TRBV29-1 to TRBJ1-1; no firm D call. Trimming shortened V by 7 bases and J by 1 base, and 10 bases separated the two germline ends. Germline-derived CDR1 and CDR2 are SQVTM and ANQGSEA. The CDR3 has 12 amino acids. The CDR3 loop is CSGHRENTEAFF. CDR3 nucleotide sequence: TGCAGCGGGCACCGGGAGAACACTGAAGCTTTCTTT. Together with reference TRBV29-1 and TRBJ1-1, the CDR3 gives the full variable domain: SAVISQKPSRDICQRGTSLTIQCQVDSQVTMMFWYRQQPGQSLTLIATANQGSEATYESGFVIDKFPISRPNLTFSTLTVSNMSPEDSSIYLCSGHRENTEAFFGQGTRLTVV.

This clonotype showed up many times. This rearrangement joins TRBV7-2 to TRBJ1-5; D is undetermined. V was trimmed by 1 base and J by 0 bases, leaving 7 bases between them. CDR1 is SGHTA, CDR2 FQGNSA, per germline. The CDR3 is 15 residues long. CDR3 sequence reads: CASSLGAGSNQPQHF. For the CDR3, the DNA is TGTGCCAGCAGCTTAGGGGCAGGTAGCAATCAGCCCCAGCATTTT.

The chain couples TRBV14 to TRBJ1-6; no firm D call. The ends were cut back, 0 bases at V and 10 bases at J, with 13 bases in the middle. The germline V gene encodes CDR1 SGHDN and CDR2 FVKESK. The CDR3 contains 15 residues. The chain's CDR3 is CASSQDPTALSPLHF. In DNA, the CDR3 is TGTGCCAGCAGCCAAGATCCCACAGCATTATCACCCCTCCACTTT.

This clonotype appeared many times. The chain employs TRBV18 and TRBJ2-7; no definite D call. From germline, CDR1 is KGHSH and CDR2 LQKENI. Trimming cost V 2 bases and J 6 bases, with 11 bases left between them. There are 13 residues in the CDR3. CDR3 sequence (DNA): TGTGCCAGCTCACCAGCTTTGGGGTTCGAGCAGTACTTC. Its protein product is CASSPALGFEQYF.

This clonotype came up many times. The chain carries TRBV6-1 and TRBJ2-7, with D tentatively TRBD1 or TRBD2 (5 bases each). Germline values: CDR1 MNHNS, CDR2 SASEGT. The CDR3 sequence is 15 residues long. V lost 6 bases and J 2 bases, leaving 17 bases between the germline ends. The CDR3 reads CASSESGTVTYEQYF. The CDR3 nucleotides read TGTGCCAGCAGCGAATCCGGGACCGTAACCTACGAGCAGTACTTC.

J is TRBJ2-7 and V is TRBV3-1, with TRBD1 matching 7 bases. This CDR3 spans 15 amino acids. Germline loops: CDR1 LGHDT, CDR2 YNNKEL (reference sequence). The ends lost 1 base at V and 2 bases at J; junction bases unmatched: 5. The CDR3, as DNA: TGTGCCAGCAGCCAAGTTACAGGGGCTACCTACGAGCAGTACTTC. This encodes CASSQVTGATYEQYF.

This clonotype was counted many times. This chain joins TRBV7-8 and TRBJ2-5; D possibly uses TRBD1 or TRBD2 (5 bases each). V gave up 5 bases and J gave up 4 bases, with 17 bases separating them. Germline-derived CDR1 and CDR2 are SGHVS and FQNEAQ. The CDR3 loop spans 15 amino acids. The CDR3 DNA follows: TGTGCCAGCAGCGGCCGGGACCTTGTGGGAGAGACCCAGTACTTC. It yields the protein CASSGRDLVGETQYF.

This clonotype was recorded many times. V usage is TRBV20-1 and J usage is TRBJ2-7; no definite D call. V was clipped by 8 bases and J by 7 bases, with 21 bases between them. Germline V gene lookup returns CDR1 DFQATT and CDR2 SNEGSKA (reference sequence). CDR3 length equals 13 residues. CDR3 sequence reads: CSSPPTRTREQYF. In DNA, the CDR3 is TGCAGTTCTCCACCGACTCGCACAAGAGAGCAGTACTTC.

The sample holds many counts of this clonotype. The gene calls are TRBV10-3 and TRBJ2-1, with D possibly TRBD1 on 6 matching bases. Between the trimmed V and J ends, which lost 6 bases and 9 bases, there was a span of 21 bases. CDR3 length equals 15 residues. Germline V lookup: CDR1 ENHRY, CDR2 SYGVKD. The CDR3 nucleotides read TGTGCCATCAGCCGACAGGAAGGGGGAATAGGTGAGCAGTTCTTC. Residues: CAISRQEGGIGEQFF.

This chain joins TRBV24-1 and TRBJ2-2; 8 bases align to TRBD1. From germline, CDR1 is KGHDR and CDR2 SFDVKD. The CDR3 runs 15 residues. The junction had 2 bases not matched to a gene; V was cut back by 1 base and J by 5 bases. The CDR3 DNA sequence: TGTGCCACCAGTGATTTAACAGGGGGGACCGGGGAGCTGTTTTTT. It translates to CATSDLTGGTGELFF.

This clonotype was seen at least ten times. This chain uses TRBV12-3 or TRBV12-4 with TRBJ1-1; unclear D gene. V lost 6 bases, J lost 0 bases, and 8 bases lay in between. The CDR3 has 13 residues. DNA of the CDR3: TGTGCCAGCAGATTGACACTGAACACTGAAGCTTTCTTT. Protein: CASRLTLNTEAFF.

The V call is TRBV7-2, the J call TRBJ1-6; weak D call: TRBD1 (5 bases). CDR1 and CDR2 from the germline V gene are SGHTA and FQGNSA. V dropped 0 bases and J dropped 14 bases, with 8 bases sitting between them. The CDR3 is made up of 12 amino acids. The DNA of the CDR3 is TGTGCCAGCAGCTTAGCCAGGGTGGCCCTCCACTTT. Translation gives CASSLARVALHF.

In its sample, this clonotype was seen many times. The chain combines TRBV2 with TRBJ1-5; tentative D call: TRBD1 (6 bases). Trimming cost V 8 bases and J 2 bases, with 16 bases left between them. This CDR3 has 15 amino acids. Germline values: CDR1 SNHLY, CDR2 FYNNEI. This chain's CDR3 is CASGKVGQRNQPQHF. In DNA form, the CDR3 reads TGTGCCAGCGGGAAGGTCGGACAGCGCAATCAGCCCCAGCATTTT.

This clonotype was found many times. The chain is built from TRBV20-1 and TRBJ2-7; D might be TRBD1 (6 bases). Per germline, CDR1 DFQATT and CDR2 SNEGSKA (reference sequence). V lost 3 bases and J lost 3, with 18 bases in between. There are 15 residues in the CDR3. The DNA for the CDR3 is TGCAGTGCTAGGCCTGATCTGGGGGCCTACTACGAGCAGTACTTC. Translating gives CSARPDLGAYYEQYF.

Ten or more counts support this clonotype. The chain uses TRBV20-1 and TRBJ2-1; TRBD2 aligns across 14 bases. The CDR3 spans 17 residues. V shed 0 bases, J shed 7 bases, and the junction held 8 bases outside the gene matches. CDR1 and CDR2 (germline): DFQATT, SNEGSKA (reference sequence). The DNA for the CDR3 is TGCAGTGCTAGAGATGCGGGACTAGCGGGAGTGGGGAATGAGCAGTTCTTC. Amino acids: CSARDAGLAGVGNEQFF.